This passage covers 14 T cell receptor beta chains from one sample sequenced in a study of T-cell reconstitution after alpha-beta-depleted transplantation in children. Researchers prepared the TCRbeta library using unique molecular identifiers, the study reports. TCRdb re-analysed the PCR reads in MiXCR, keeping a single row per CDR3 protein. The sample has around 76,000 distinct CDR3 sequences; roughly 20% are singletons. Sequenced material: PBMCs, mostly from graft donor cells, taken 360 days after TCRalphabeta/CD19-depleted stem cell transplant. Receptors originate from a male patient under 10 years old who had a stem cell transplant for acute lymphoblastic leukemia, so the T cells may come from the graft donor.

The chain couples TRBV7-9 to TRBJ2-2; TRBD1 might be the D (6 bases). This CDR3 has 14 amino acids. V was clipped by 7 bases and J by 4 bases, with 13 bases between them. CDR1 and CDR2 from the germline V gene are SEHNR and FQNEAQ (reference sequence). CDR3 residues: CASITGSGTGELFF. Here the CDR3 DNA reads TGTGCCAGCATCACAGGGTCGGGCACCGGGGAGCTGTTTTTT. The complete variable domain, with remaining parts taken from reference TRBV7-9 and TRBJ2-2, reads DTGVSQNPRHKITKRGQNVTFRCDPISEHNRLYWYRQTLGQGPEFLTYFQNEAQLEKSRLLSDRFSAERPKGSFSTLEIQRTEQGDSAMYLCASITGSGTGELFFGEGSRLTVL.

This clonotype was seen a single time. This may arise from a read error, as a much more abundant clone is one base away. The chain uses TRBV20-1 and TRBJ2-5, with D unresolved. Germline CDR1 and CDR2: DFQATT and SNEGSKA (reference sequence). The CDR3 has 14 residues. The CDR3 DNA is TGCAGTGCTGGAGATCCGTGGGACCAAGAGACCCAGTACTTC. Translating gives CSAGDPWDQETQYF.

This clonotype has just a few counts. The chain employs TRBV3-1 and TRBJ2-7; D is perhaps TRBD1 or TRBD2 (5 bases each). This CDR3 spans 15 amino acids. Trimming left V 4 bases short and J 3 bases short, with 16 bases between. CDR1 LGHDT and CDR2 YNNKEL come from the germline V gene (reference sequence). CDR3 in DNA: TGTGCCAGCAGCCCCTCTTGGGACCTGAGCTACGAGCAGTACTTC. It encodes CASSPSWDLSYEQYF.

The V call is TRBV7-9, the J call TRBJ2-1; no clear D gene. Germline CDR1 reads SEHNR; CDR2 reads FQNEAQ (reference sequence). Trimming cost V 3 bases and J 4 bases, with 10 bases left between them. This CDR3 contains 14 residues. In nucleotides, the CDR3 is TGTGCCAGCAGCTTGAGAGGAAAATACAATGAGCAGTTCTTC. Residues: CASSLRGKYNEQFF.

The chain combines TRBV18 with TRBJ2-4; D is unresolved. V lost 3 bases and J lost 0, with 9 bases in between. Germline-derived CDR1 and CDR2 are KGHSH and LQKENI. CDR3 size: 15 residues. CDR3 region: CASSPNSLAKNIQYF. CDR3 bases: TGTGCCAGCTCACCGAACAGTCTAGCCAAAAACATTCAGTACTTC.

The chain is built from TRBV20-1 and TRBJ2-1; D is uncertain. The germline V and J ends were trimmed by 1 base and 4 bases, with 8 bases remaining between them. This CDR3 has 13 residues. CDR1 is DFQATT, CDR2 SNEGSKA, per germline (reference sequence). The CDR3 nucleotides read TGCAGTGCTAGAGGACCGGTGTACAATGAGCAGTTCTTC. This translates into CSARGPVYNEQFF.

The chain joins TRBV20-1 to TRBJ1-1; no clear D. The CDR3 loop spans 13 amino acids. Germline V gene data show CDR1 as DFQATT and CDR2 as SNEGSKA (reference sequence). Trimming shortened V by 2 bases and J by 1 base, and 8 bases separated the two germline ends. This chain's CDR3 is CSARWGANTEAFF. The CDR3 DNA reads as TGCAGTGCTAGATGGGGTGCGAACACTGAAGCTTTCTTT.

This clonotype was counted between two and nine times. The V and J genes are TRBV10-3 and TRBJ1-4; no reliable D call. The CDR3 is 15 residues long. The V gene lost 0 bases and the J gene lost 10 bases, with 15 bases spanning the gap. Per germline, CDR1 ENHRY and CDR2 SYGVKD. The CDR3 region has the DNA TGTGCCATCAGTGAGTCGTACACGAGTCAAGCAAAACTGTTTTTT. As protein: CAISESYTSQAKLFF.

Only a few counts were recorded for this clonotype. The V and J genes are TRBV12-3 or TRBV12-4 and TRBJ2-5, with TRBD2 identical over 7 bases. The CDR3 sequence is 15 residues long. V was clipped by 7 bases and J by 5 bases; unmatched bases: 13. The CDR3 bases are TGTGCCAGCACCCTTACGGGGCGGGAGAGGGAGACCCAGTACTTC. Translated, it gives CASTLTGRERETQYF.

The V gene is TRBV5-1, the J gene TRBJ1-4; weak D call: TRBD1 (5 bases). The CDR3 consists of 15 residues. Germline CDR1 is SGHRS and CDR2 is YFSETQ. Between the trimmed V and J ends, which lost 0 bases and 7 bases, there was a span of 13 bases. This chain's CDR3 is CASSLGGRTIEKLFF. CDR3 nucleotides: TGCGCCAGCAGCTTGGGGGGCAGGACGATTGAAAAACTGTTTTTT.

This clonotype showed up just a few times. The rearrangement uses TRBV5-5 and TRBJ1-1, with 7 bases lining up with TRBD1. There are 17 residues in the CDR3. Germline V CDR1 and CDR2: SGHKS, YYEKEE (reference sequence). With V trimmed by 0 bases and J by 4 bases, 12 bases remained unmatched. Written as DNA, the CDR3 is TGTGCCAGCAGCTTGGTAGCCCCGGACAGGTTGGGCACTGAAGCTTTCTTT. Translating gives CASSLVAPDRLGTEAFF. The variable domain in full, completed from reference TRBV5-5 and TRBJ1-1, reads DAGVTQSPTHLIKTRGQQVTLRCSPISGHKSVSWYQQVLGQGPQFIFQYYEKEERGRGNFPDRFSARQFPNYSSELNVNALLLGDSALYLCASSLVAPDRLGTEAFFGQGTRLTVV.

CDR3 residues: CASSLASLTRPFF. CDR3 coding DNA: TGTGCCAGCAGCTTAGCCTCCCTTACTCGCCCCTTCTTC. The chain uses TRBV11-2 and TRBJ2-1; D is uncertain. V shed 1 base and J shed 16 bases, with 17 bases lying between them. The germline V gene encodes CDR1 SGHAT and CDR2 FQNNGV. This CDR3 comprises 13 residues.

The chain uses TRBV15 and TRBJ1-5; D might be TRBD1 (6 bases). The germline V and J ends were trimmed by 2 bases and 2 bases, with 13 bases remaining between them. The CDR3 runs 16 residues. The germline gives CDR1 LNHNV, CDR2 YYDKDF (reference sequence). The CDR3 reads CATSRTGHRGNQPQHF. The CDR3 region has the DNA TGTGCCACCAGCAGAACGGGACATCGAGGCAATCAGCCCCAGCATTTT.

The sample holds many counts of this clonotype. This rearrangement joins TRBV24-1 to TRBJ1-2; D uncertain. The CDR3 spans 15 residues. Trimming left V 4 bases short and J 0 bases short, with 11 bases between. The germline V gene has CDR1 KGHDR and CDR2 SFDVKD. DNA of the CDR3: TGTGCCACCAGTGACCCGGCACGAGCTAACTATGGCTACACCTTC. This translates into CATSDPARANYGYTF.